The present entry profiles one TCR beta chain with its context. It lacks a known antigen. There are no base qualities to consult, and no much larger clone falls within one base. The sample belongs to a study of identifying expanded T cells in peripheral blood (dated by TCRdb to about 2019). Turning to the overall study: Technical replicates were generated by sequencing separate aliquots of the same genomic DNA pool, with four replicates compared pairwise. What the research found in general, with its limitations: About 1.2 differentially abundant clones were flagged by the binomial model between technical replicates, whereas about 15 and 18 were flagged over approximately two weeks and four weeks, respectively. Across all healthy-donor time intervals, the beta-binomial model significantly cut both the number of clones called differentially abundant and the false-positive rate. The authors expected that over much longer intervals, such as months to years, biological variance in healthy repertoires might increase even further. For all healthy donors, the variance in clone template counts between two-week samples rose significantly as total template count increased.

No immune events, such as infections, were documented for the healthy donors during the collection period. Healthy-donor blood repertoires served as a training cohort to calibrate time-dependent variance in a beta-binomial model of T-cell clone differential abundance. The training cohort comprised about ten healthy donors, 3 female and 7 male. On average the donors were 43 years old, and their ages spanned roughly 29 to 64 years. Whole blood was collected from each healthy donor at three time points spaced around two weeks apart and obtained from a commercial supplier. For immunosequencing, genomic DNA was extracted from unsorted whole blood. The CDR3 covers 17 residues, taking in both the cysteine and the phenylalanine. Kept here is only the CDR3 DNA, which spans 51 bases and is read in frame from base 1. CDR1 and CDR2 are drawn from the germline V gene (reference sequence): MNHEY, SMNVEV. V ends up 5 bases short and J 2 bases short, with an unmatched junction base count of 13.

The immunoSEQ Assay, which relies on bias-controlled multiplex PCR amplification of genomic DNA, was used to profile TCRbeta CDR3 regions. Per the authors' processing: The absolute abundance of each unique TCRbeta CDR3 region was quantified after sequences were collapsed and filtered. Differential abundance was tested with two models: a binomial (Fisher-equivalent) model and a beta-binomial model that adds time-dependent variance fitted from healthy donors. Clones with fewer than 5 combined templates were excluded, and clones with Benjamini-Hochberg FDR below 0.01 were called differentially abundant. Beta-binomial variance was modeled as a function of total template count across the two samples using the form v = (b*log(k)+a)^2. TCRdb took this table from immuneACCESS and kept in-frame rearrangements with V and J called. Such tables lack part of the clones; where checked against another copy, unresolved V genes explain under half of the gap, and the rest is unexplained. The V and J calls and the clone size are those of that table, but D and trimming were determined from the DNA. Across this sample there are about 100,000 clones, with around nine tenths seen only once. The ten largest make up about 16% of the sample.

What was sequenced was blood. The receptor was isolated from a person aged 18-70 years in good health. The rearrangement combines TRBV27 with TRBJ2-7, and 9 junction bases match TRBD1. The CDR3 corresponds to CASSKNRDRVLAYEQYF. In nucleotide form, the sequence is TGTGCCAGCAGTAAAAACCGGGACAGGGTTTTAGCCTACGAGCAGTACTTC.